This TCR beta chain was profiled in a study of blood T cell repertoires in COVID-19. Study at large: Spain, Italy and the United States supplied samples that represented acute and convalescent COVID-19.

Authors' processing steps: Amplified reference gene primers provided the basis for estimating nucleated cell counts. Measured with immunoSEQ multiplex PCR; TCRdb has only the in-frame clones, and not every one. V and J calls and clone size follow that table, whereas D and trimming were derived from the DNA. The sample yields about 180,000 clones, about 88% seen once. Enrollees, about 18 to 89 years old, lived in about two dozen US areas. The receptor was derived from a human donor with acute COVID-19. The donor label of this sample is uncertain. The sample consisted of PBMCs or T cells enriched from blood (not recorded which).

In nucleotides, the CDR3 is TGTGCCAGCAGCCAAGTTGTCCAGGGTTTCACAGATACGCAGTATTTT. Translating it yields CASSQVVQGFTDTQYF. This chain uses TRBV14 with TRBJ2-3; D perhaps matches TRBD1 (5 bases). Germline values: CDR1 SGHDN, CDR2 FVKESK. With 1 base removed from V and 2 bases from J, the gap between germline ends came to 13 bases. This CDR3 comprises 16 residues.